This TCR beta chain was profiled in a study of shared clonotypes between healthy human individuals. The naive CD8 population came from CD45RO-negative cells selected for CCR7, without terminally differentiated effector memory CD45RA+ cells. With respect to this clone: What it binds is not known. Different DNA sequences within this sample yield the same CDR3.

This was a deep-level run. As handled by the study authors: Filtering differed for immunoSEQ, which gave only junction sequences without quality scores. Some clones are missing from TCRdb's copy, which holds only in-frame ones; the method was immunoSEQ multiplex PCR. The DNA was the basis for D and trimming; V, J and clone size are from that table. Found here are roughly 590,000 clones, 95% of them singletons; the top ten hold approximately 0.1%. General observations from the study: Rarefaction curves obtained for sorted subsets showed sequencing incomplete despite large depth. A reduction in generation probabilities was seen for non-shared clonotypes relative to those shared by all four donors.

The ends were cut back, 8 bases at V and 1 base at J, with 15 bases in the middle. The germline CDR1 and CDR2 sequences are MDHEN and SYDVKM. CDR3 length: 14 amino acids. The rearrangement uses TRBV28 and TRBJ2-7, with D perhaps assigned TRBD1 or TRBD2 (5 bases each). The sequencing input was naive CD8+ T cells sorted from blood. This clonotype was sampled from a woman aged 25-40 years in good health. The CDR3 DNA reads TGTGCCAGCTCCCTGGTTGGGGGTTCCTACGAGCAGTACTTC. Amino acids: CASSLVGGSYEQYF. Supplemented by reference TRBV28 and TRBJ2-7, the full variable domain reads DVKVTQSSRYLVKRTGEKVFLECVQDMDHENMFWYRQDPGLGLRLIYFSYDVKMKEKGDIPEGYSVSREKKERFSLILESASTNQTSMYLCASSLVGGSYEQYFGPGTRLTVT.